Following are 13 T cell receptor beta chains from one sample sequenced in a study of prognosis after radiotherapy for stage I lung cancer. Two rounds of multiplex PCR amplified TCR beta CDR3 from genomic DNA. Amplification during the initial PCR round employed primers specific to each TRBV and TRBJ gene. TCRdb itself ran the multiplex PCR reads through MiXCR, one entry per CDR3 protein. The data hold about 27,000 distinct CDR3 sequences, with about 45% observed a single time. Sequencing used PBMCs, obtained before or after stereotactic body radiation therapy (not recorded which). These receptors were taken from a donor aged 50 or older with non-small cell lung cancer.

The genes are TRBV6-1 and TRBJ1-6; no firm D call. CDR3 length equals 15 residues. Trimming removed 2 bases from V and 9 bases from J, with 14 bases in between. CDR1 and CDR2 from the germline V gene are MNHNS and SASEGT. The CDR3 DNA is TGTGCCAGCAGTGAAACTAAGGGTCTGGTTTCACCCCTCCACTTT. Translation gives CASSETKGLVSPLHF.

V and J are TRBV6-1 and TRBJ2-7, with 13 bases fitting TRBD2. The CDR3 is made up of 13 amino acids. Germline V gene data show CDR1 as MNHNS and CDR2 as SASEGT. The ends lost 4 bases at V and 11 bases at J; junction bases unmatched: 5. For the CDR3, the DNA is TGTGCCAGCAGTGCCACTAGCGGGAGGGACAAGTACTTC. This translates into CASSATSGRDKYF.

Judged by abundance, this clonotype is medium-sized (0.01 to 0.1%). This chain connects TRBV12-3 or TRBV12-4 to TRBJ2-6; tentatively, D is TRBD2 (5 bases). V was pared by 4 bases and J by 4 bases, with 11 bases between. The CDR3 spans 15 residues. The CDR3 loop is CASSSPGSGANVLTF. The DNA of the CDR3 is TGTGCCAGCAGTTCTCCGGGGTCGGGGGCCAACGTCCTGACTTTC.

Remarks on this clonotype: A junction boundary mismatches the germline segment, possibly from a read error. V gene TRBV30 combines with J gene TRBJ2-3, with TRBD2 identical over 10 bases. Germline V gene sequence: CDR1 GTSNPN, CDR2 SVGIG (reference sequence). The CDR3 extends over 13 amino acids. The CDR3 DNA sequence: TGTGCCTGGGGACTAGCGGTATCAGATACACAGTATTTT. Its translation: CAWGLAVSDTQYF.

Many counts were recorded for this clonotype. The chain carries TRBV20-1 and TRBJ2-7; 7 nucleotides match TRBD2. The germline gives CDR1 DFQATT, CDR2 SNEGSKA (reference sequence). This CDR3 is 14 amino acids long. V lost 5 bases to trimming and J lost 3 bases; unmatched junction nucleotides: 10. As DNA, the CDR3 is TGCAGTGCTGCGAATGGGGGGGGGGTCTACGAGCAGTACTTC. Its translation: CSAANGGGVYEQYF.

This clonotype was detected many times. V and J are TRBV6-2 or TRBV6-3 and TRBJ1-5, with 11 nucleotides matching TRBD1. This CDR3 is built from 16 residues. The J segment lost 2 bases and the V segment lost 5 bases, leaving 5 bases of the junction unmatched. Per germline, CDR1 MNHEY and CDR2 SVGEGT. CDR3 nucleotide sequence: TGTGCCAGCAGTCCGGACAGGGGGCAGGGCAATCAGCCCCAGCATTTT. This gives the protein CASSPDRGQGNQPQHF.

This clonotype was detected many times. J is TRBJ2-7 and V is TRBV6-5, with D maybe TRBD2 (6 bases). CDR3 length equals 16 residues. The V end lost 0 bases, the J end lost 5 bases, and 17 bases lay between the germline ends. Germline V gene lookup returns CDR1 MNHEY and CDR2 SVGAGI. This CDR3 is CASSYSGRDRVNEQYF. The DNA of the CDR3 is TGTGCCAGCAGTTACTCGGGGCGGGATAGGGTTAACGAGCAGTACTTC.

Relative to its sample, this clonotype is medium-sized. V and J are TRBV7-3 and TRBJ2-2; 9 bases line up with TRBD2. The germline V gene has CDR1 SGHTA and CDR2 FQGTGA. Germline trimming cut 2 bases from V and 6 bases from J; bases unmatched to any gene: 4. This CDR3 is 15 amino acids long. The chain's CDR3 is CASSLDSGSSGELFF. CDR3 nucleotide sequence: TGTGCCAGCAGCTTAGATAGCGGGAGCTCCGGGGAGCTGTTTTTT.

V usage is TRBV4-1 and J usage is TRBJ2-7; 9 nucleotides agree with TRBD1. The V segment lost 4 bases and the J segment 1 base; nucleotides outside the gene matches: 5. CDR1 is MGHRA and CDR2 is YSYEKL in the germline V gene. The CDR3 spans 15 residues. CDR3 coding DNA: TGCGCCAGCAGCCCGGAAGGACAGGGGTCCTACGAGCAGTACTTC. This gives the protein CASSPEGQGSYEQYF.

At least ten counts were recorded for this clonotype. V and J are TRBV29-1 and TRBJ2-5; 7 bases are a match to TRBD2. V trimming: 6 bases; J trimming: 5 bases; junction bases outside the gene matches: 3. Germline V gene data show CDR1 as SQVTM and CDR2 as ANQGSEA. The CDR3 is 11 residues long. The CDR3 coding sequence is TGCAGCGTCGGACTAGGCGAGACCCAGTACTTC. Protein: CSVGLGETQYF.

The gene calls are TRBV12-3 or TRBV12-4 and TRBJ2-1; the match to TRBD1 covers 10 bases. This CDR3 contains 18 residues. With 5 bases clipped from V and 1 base from J, the junction kept 11 bases outside the gene matches. The CDR3 sequence is CASSTGTGVLISYNEQFF. CDR3 bases: TGTGCCAGCAGTACCGGGACAGGGGTCCTTATTTCCTACAATGAGCAGTTCTTC.

The CDR3 coding sequence is TGTGCCAGCAGTTACTCCGAGGGGGGCCTGATGCGCAGTCATCCCCAGCATTTT. Translated: CASSYSEGGLMRSHPQHF. The chain links TRBV6-2 or TRBV6-3 to TRBJ1-5; D possibly corresponds to TRBD1 (6 bases). This CDR3 region has 18 residues. Germline values: CDR1 MNHEY, CDR2 SVGEGT. With 0 bases removed from V and 10 bases from J, the gap between germline ends came to 25 bases.

The rearrangement links TRBV7-2 to TRBJ2-3; D is possibly TRBD2 (6 bases). This CDR3 is 13 amino acids long. V was pared by 5 bases and J by 4 bases, with 10 bases between. Germline V gives CDR1 SGHTA, CDR2 FQGNSA. CDR3 protein: CASSPTGADTQYF. For the CDR3, the DNA is TGTGCCAGCAGCCCGACGGGGGCAGATACGCAGTATTTT.